This is a list of T cell receptor beta chains from one sample in a study of beta chain features in type 1 diabetes. Produced via immunoSEQ multiplex PCR; TCRdb's table is partial and in-frame only. The sample has about 390,000 clones, over 8.5% seen once. Specimen: central memory CD4+ T cells from blood. The receptors derive from a man in his thirties or forties with type 1 diabetes. CDR3s leave out the opening cysteine and the closing phenylalanine or tryptophan.

V gene	J gene	CDR3 protein
TRBV29-1	TRBJ2-5	SVAASGRGETQY
TRBV7-6	TRBJ2-2	ASSQTGYHPGELF
TRBV7-3	TRBJ2-2	ASSLMAGGGELF
TRBV19	TRBJ2-7	ASSLGLAGGPLAYEQY
TRBV7-2	TRBJ1-4	ASSLDGTGGPLAKLF
TRBV15	TRBJ2-6	ATSRDKRTGANVLT
TRBV5-4	TRBJ2-3	ASSLGGEGADTQY
TRBV5-1	TRBJ1-5	ASSLETGGNQPQH
TRBV11-2	TRBJ2-7	ASSLGLEGYEQY
TRBV5-1	TRBJ1-1	ASSLEGVVTEAF
TRBV29-1	TRBJ2-2	SVSGLAGRAGELF
TRBV10-3	TRBJ1-1	ASSVQGGTEAF
TRBV19	TRBJ1-1	ASSPGQNTEAF
TRBV10-3	TRBJ1-5	AISGRVDSNQPQH
TRBV28	TRBJ2-7	ASRVSGYEQY
TRBV5-6	TRBJ2-5	ASSLGTSGRPGETQY
TRBV6-6	TRBJ1-1	ASIYGAGTDTEAF
TRBV4-2	TRBJ2-7	ASSLRATYEQY
TRBV7-9	TRBJ1-1	ASSLESGTRKAF
TRBV7-3	TRBJ2-7	ASSAGTGDDEQY
TRBV6-6	TRBJ1-2	ASRSEGYGYT
TRBV6-6	TRBJ2-1	ASSDGSSYNEQF
TRBV5-6	TRBJ2-1	ASSLDFIGEQF
TRBV21-1	TRBJ1-5	ASSKVSGTGPNQPQH
TRBV25-1	TRBJ1-1	ASRDREVTEAF
TRBV6-6	TRBJ2-3	ASSKSTGADTQY
TRBV2	TRBJ2-5	ASMSSEYQETQY
TRBV2	TRBJ1-5	ASSFGTGGQPQH
TRBV7-2	TRBJ2-7	ASSSRGEAYEQY
TRBV29-1	TRBJ2-7	SGTFGTVGRYEQY
TRBV6-5	TRBJ1-4	ASGRVVEKLF
TRBV7-2	TRBJ1-1	ASESRGPGEAF
TRBV9	TRBJ2-5	ASSVSGTGSGETQY
TRBV7-9	TRBJ1-6	ASSKREAQPLH
TRBV25-1	TRBJ2-6	ASSEWGSGANVLT
TRBV5-1	TRBJ2-7	ASSLSRLSYEQY
TRBV5-1	TRBJ1-1	ASRSVYGEAF
TRBV10-3	TRBJ2-5	ASSPGTSAVIETQY
TRBV11-2	TRBJ1-3	ASSPRTGDGNTIY
TRBV4-1	TRBJ2-2	ASSQVSGSGAGELF
TRBV28	TRBJ1-1	ASSLGRGTEAF
TRBV7-2	TRBJ2-7	ASSLESVSAEQY
TRBV6-1	TRBJ2-4	ASSSLPGQMQY
TRBV18	TRBJ1-1	ASSPRGTDTEAF
TRBV6-6	TRBJ1-2	ASSYPTTGDGYT
TRBV19	TRBJ2-7	ASGGTSGSYEQY
TRBV15	TRBJ1-5	ATSRDPTGGKRPQH
TRBV10-3	TRBJ1-1	AITDGGSVAF